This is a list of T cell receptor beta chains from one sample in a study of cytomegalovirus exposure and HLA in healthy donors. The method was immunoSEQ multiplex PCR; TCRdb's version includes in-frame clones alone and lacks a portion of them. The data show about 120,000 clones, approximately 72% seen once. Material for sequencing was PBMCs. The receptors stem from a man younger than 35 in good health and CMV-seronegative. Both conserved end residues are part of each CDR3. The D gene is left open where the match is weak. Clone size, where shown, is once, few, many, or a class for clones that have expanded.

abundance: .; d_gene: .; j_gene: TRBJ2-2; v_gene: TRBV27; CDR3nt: TGTGCCAGCAGTTTAAAGAGGACCGGGGAGCTGTTTTTT; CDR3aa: CASSLKRTGELFF
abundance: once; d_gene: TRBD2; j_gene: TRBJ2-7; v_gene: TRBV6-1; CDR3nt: TGTGCCAGCAAGCTTACTAGCGGGGGGGCACGTGAGCAGTACTTC; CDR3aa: CASKLTSGGAREQYF
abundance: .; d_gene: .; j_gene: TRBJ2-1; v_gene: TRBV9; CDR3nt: TGTGCCAGCGGGGGGACTTATGAGCAGTTCTTC; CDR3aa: CASGGTYEQFF
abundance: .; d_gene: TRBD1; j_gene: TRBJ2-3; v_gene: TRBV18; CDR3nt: TGTGCCAGCTCAGACCGGGACAGGTGGAAAGATACGCAGTATTTT; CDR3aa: CASSDRDRWKDTQYF
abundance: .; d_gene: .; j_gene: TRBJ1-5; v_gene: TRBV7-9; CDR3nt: TGTGCCAGCAGCACGACAGAGCATAGCAATCAGCCCCAGCATTTT; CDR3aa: CASSTTEHSNQPQHF
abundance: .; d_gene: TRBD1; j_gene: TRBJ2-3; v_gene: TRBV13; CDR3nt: TGTGCCAGCAGTTCCACAGGGGGAGGTCGAGATACGCAGTATTTT; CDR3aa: CASSSTGGGRDTQYF
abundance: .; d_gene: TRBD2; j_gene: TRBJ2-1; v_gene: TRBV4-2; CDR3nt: TGTGCCAGCAGCCAAGGAACGACTAGCGGCTACAATGAGCAGTTCTTC; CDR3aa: CASSQGTTSGYNEQFF
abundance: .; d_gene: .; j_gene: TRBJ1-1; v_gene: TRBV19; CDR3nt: TGTGCCAGTTCCCCGGTCTCCACTGAAGCTTTCTTT; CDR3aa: CASSPVSTEAFF
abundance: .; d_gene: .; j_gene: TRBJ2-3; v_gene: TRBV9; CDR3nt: TGTGCCCGCAGCCCAAGACCCCAAACAGGGCCAGATACGCAGTATTTT; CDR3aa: CARSPRPQTGPDTQYF
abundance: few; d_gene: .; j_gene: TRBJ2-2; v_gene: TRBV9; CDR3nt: TGTGCCAGCAGCGTAGGACAGGCTTGGGGGGAGCTGTTTTTT; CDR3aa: CASSVGQAWGELFF
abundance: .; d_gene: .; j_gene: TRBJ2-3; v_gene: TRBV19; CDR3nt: TGTGCCAGTAGCCCTAGCACAGATACGCAGTATTTT; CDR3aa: CASSPSTDTQYF
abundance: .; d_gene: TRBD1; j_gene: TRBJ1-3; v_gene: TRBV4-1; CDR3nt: TGCGCCAGCAGCCATGCCGGCGGACAGGGGTCCTCCTCTGGAAACACCATATATTTT; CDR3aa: CASSHAGGQGSSSGNTIYF
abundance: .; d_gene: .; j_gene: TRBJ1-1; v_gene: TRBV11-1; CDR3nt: TGTGCCAGCAGCCCAGGGGTTTCTGAAGCTTTCTTT; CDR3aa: CASSPGVSEAFF
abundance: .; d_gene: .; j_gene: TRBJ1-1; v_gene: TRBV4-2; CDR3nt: TGTGCCAGCAGCCAAGAAGGAGGGATCTCTGAAGCTTTCTTT; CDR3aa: CASSQEGGISEAFF
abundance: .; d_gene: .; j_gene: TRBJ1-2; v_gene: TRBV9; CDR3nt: TGTGCCAGCAGCGTGGACAGCCAGGGTGGCTACACCTTC; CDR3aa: CASSVDSQGGYTF
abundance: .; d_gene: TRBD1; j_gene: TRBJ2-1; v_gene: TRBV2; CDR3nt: TGTGCCAGCCCGCCGGGACAGGGGAATGAGCAGTTCTTC; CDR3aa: CASPPGQGNEQFF
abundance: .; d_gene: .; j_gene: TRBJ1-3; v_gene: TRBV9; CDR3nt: TGTGCCAGCAGCCTGGGGGGGGGAAACACCATATATTTT; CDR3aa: CASSLGGGNTIYF
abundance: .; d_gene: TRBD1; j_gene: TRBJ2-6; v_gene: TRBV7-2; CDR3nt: TGTGCCAGCAGACCACAGGGGGCTACTGGGGCCAACGTCCTGACTTTC; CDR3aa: CASRPQGATGANVLTF
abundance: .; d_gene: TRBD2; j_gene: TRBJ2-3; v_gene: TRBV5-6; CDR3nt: TGTGCCAGCAGCCCTAAGCGGGGAATGGATACGCAGTATTTT; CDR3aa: CASSPKRGMDTQYF
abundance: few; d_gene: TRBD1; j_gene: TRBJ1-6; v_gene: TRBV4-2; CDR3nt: TGTGCCAGCAGCCCGATCCCGGGACAGGCTGGATCACCCCTCCACTTT; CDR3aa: CASSPIPGQAGSPLHF
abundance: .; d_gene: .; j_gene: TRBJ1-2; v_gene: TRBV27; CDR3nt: TGTGCCAGCAGTTTTTCCCCGGGGGGAAATGGCTACACCTTC; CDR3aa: CASSFSPGGNGYTF
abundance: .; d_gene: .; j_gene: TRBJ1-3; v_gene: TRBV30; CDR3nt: TGTGCCTGGAGACCCACGGGTGGAAACACCATATATTTT; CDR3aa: CAWRPTGGNTIYF